This TCR beta chain was retrieved from a study of CD8 T cells in Susac syndrome. A quantity of about 0.5 to 1 ug RNA underwent reverse transcription using random hexamers. immunoSEQ multiplex PCR amplified TCR beta CDR3 across 54 Vbeta, 13 Jbeta. TCRdb itself ran the immunoSEQ multiplex PCR reads through MiXCR, one entry per CDR3 protein. The profile covers approximately 71,000 distinct CDR3 sequences, with roughly 95% appearing a single time and 0.095% to 0.13% taken by the ten largest. TCR beta sequencing was performed on blood CD8+ and CD4+ T cells. The patients serving as multiple sclerosis controls were treatment-naive. They had stable or active relapsing-remitting disease and fulfilled revised McDonald criteria. Through negative isolation, CD4+ and CD8+ T cells were obtained, while TEMRA cells were enriched using FACS. This sequence was found in a human donor with multiple sclerosis. The source material was CD4+ T cells from PBMCs.

The CDR3 reads CASSLQGASTDTQYF. CDR3 in DNA: TGTGCCAGCAGCTTACAGGGGGCTAGCACAGATACGCAGTATTTT. The V gene is TRBV7-9, the J gene TRBJ2-3, with 8 bases identical to TRBD1. From germline, CDR1 is SEHNR and CDR2 FQNEAQ (reference sequence). The V and J ends lost 2 bases and 0 bases, in that order; junction bases with no gene match: 1. This CDR3 has 15 amino acids.